Each of the 27 T cell receptor beta chains below was sequenced from the same sample in a study of graft-versus-host responses after intestinal transplantation. For these TCRs, the target antigens are not known. The table came from immunoSEQ multiplex PCR; TCRdb's copy has only in-frame clones and leaves some out. The sample has 95,000 to 130,000 clones, approximately 90% seen once; the top ten hold around 0.2%. The sample consisted of unstimulated CD4+ T cells sorted from spleen or lymph node cells, taken before intestinal transplant. These TCRs come from a human donor who received an intestinal transplant.

The chain uses TRBV5-4 and TRBJ2-1; possible D gene TRBD2, 6 bases. The germline V and J ends were trimmed by 0 bases and 0 bases, with 13 bases remaining between them. The CDR3 totals 17 residues. CDR1 and CDR2 from the germline V gene are SGHNT and YYREEE (reference sequence). The CDR3 loop reads CASSLGPAGTSYNEQFF. The CDR3 nucleotides are TGTGCCAGCAGCTTGGGGCCTGCGGGGACCTCCTACAATGAGCAGTTCTTC.

The CDR3 reads CASSPQYEQYF. DNA of the CDR3: TGTGCCAGCAGCCCACAGTACGAGCAGTACTTC. The chain has TRBV11-2 and TRBJ2-7; D is undetermined. The CDR3 spans 11 residues. V lost 5 bases, J lost 4 bases, and 6 bases lay in between. Looked up from germline, CDR1 is SGHAT and CDR2 is FQNNGV.

The V gene is TRBV5-1, the J gene TRBJ2-7; TRBD1 aligns across 11 bases. Germline-derived CDR1 and CDR2 are SGHRS and YFSETQ. J was trimmed by 2 bases and V by 4 bases; bases with no gene match: 8. The CDR3 contains 16 residues. In nucleotides, the CDR3 is TGCGCCAGCAGCCCACGTCGGACAGGGGGCACCTACGAGCAGTACTTC. Translation: CASSPRRTGGTYEQYF.

This sequence joins TRBV28 and TRBJ1-5; D perhaps matches TRBD1 (5 bases). The germline gives CDR1 MDHEN, CDR2 SYDVKM. Trimming took off 2 bases at V and 5 bases at J, with 7 bases between the two ends. This CDR3 comprises 13 residues. The CDR3 loop reads CASSLQGYQPQHF. CDR3 bases: TGTGCCAGCAGTTTACAGGGCTATCAGCCCCAGCATTTT. Variable domain in full (rest from reference TRBV28 and TRBJ1-5): DVKVTQSSRYLVKRTGEKVFLECVQDMDHENMFWYRQDPGLGLRLIYFSYDVKMKEKGDIPEGYSVSREKKERFSLILESASTNQTSMYLCASSLQGYQPQHFGDGTRLSIL.

J is TRBJ1-5 and V is TRBV19; 9 bases match TRBD1. The CDR3 covers 19 residues. Unmatched junction bases numbered 16, after V lost 7 bases and J lost 0 bases. CDR1 is LNHDA, CDR2 SQIVND, per germline (reference sequence). CDR3 loop: CASTPRDRVWGSSNQPQHF. In nucleotides, the CDR3 is TGTGCCAGTACACCTCGGGACAGGGTTTGGGGAAGTAGCAATCAGCCCCAGCATTTT.

The gene calls are TRBV18 and TRBJ1-6; 9 nucleotides match TRBD1. From germline, CDR1 is KGHSH and CDR2 LQKENI. V trimming: 2 bases; J trimming: 13 bases; junction bases outside the gene matches: 9. This CDR3 is 15 amino acids long. DNA for the CDR3: TGTGCCAGCTCACCAACGGGACAGGGCCCTTCGCCCCTCCACTTT. Residues: CASSPTGQGPSPLHF.

The chain carries TRBV5-6 and TRBJ2-5; D is possibly TRBD2 (6 bases). The last part of the DNA fits TRBJ2-7 better; the J call may be wrong. The germline gives CDR1 SGHDT, CDR2 YYEEEE. The CDR3 runs 15 residues. CDR3 sequence: CASSFGVGGSNEQYF. The CDR3 coding sequence is TGTGCCAGCAGCTTTGGGGTGGGGGGTAGCAACGAGCAGTACTTC.

V usage is TRBV12-5 and J usage is TRBJ1-5; D gene unclear. Trimming took 5 bases from V and 2 from J, leaving 7 bases between them. Germline CDR1 LGHNT, CDR2 FRNRAP. CDR3 length: 13 amino acids. The CDR3 nucleotides read TGTGCTAGTGGTGAGTTGGGCAATCAGCCCCAGCATTTT. Translated, it gives CASGELGNQPQHF.

This sequence joins TRBV29-1 and TRBJ1-2; D remains ambiguous. Germline V CDR1 and CDR2: SQVTM, ANQGSEA. CDR3 size: 15 residues. V gave up 7 bases and J gave up 4 bases, with 22 bases separating them. This CDR3 reads CSARPGSEGSYGYTF. As DNA, the CDR3 is TGCAGCGCCCGGCCGGGCTCCGAAGGGAGCTATGGCTACACCTTC.

The chain recombines TRBV12-5 with TRBJ1-1; TRBD1 agrees at 12 bases. The CDR3 runs to 15 residues. J was trimmed by 0 bases and V by 6 bases; bases with no gene match: 2. Per germline, CDR1 LGHNT and CDR2 FRNRAP. CDR3 nucleotides: TGTGCTAGTGGGGGACAGGGGGCTTTGAACACTGAAGCTTTCTTT. Translation: CASGGQGALNTEAFF.

The chain couples TRBV5-4 to TRBJ2-1; 9 positions match TRBD2. From germline, CDR1 is SGHNT and CDR2 YYREEE (reference sequence). The length of the CDR3 is 17 residues. V was pared by 3 bases and J by 5 bases, with 12 bases of the junction left unmatched. The CDR3 region has the DNA TGTGCCAGCAGCTCAAATCCGACTAGCGGAGTAAACAATGAGCAGTTCTTC. Translated, it gives CASSSNPTSGVNNEQFF.

V is TRBV15 and J is TRBJ2-7; the match to TRBD1 covers 9 bases. CDR1 is LNHNV and CDR2 is YYDKDF in the germline V gene (reference sequence). CDR3 size: 18 residues. Trimming took 0 bases from V and 4 from J; bases not matched to a gene: 13. CDR3 sequence reads: CATSRDFPYRDRVYEQYF. The CDR3 nucleotides are TGTGCCACCAGCAGAGACTTCCCCTACCGGGACAGGGTGTACGAGCAGTACTTC.

The chain employs TRBV5-6 and TRBJ2-7; the D gene is possibly TRBD1 (6 bases). Per the germline V gene, CDR1 is SGHDT and CDR2 is YYEEEE. The CDR3 has 15 amino acids. Trimming took off 3 bases at V and 5 bases at J, with 18 bases between the two ends. The CDR3 DNA is TGTGCCAGCAGCTACAGGGCCCCTAATTCAGACGAGCAGTACTTC. Translation: CASSYRAPNSDEQYF.

This sequence joins TRBV11-2 and TRBJ1-2, with 9 bases matching TRBD1. This CDR3 spans 15 amino acids. The junction had 6 bases not matched to a gene; V was cut back by 0 bases and J by 7 bases. Germline V gene lookup returns CDR1 SGHAT and CDR2 FQNNGV. The CDR3 here is CASSLDSDRGGGYTF. In nucleotides, the CDR3 is TGTGCCAGCAGCTTAGATTCGGACAGGGGTGGTGGCTACACCTTC.

The chain recombines TRBV5-6 with TRBJ1-4; a weak D match, TRBD1 (6 bases). CDR1 and CDR2 from the germline V gene are SGHDT and YYEEEE. V shed 4 bases and J shed 3 bases, with 22 bases lying between them. This CDR3 contains 18 residues. The CDR3 DNA sequence: TGTGCCAGCAGCCCGGGTAGGGGCAGGGGAAGGTCTAATGAAAAACTGTTTTTT. Translated, it gives CASSPGRGRGRSNEKLFF.

This chain connects TRBV5-1 to TRBJ2-2; D possibly corresponds to TRBD2 (5 bases). V gave up 4 bases and J gave up 7 bases, with 14 bases separating them. CDR1 and CDR2 (germline): SGHRS, YFSETQ. The CDR3 runs to 14 residues. In DNA form, the CDR3 reads TGCGCCAGCAGCCCGGGTTGGAGGAACGGGGAGCTGTTTTTT. This gives the protein CASSPGWRNGELFF.

V and J are TRBV5-1 and TRBJ2-7; 10 bases are shared with TRBD1. Germline lookup yields CDR1 SGHRS and CDR2 YFSETQ. The ends lost 0 bases at V and 4 bases at J; junction bases unmatched: 4. The CDR3 consists of 15 residues. The CDR3 spells CASSLGGQGKYEQYF. The CDR3 DNA is TGCGCCAGCAGCTTGGGGGGACAGGGGAAATACGAGCAGTACTTC.

The chain uses TRBV29-1 and TRBJ2-1; D perhaps matches TRBD2 (6 bases). CDR1 and CDR2 from the germline V gene are SQVTM and ANQGSEA. The CDR3 is 13 residues long. V lost 4 bases, J lost 4 bases, and 11 bases lay in between. CDR3 nucleotide sequence: TGCAGCGTTGGGGGGGATAGATACAATGAGCAGTTCTTC. Translating gives CSVGGDRYNEQFF.

This chain joins TRBV15 and TRBJ2-7, with TRBD2 matching 8 bases. From germline, CDR1 is LNHNV and CDR2 YYDKDF (reference sequence). Trimming at V came to 1 base and at J to 3 bases, leaving 5 bases not matched to a gene. The CDR3 consists of 15 residues. The CDR3 bases are TGTGCCACCAGCAGAGCCTTGCGGGGGGTCTACGAGCAGTACTTC. Translating gives CATSRALRGVYEQYF.

The chain uses TRBV4-3 and TRBJ2-3; D is unresolved. This CDR3 region has 16 residues. Germline V gives CDR1 LGHNA, CDR2 YSLEER. Trimming took 0 bases from V and 0 from J, leaving 10 bases between them. Here the CDR3 reads CASSQDPWASTDTQYF. The CDR3 DNA is TGCGCCAGCAGCCAAGATCCGTGGGCTAGCACAGATACGCAGTATTTT.

The chain joins TRBV5-6 to TRBJ2-3; TRBD2 agrees at 11 bases. Germline values: CDR1 SGHDT, CDR2 YYEEEE. J gave up 4 bases and V 0 bases, and 1 base lay outside the gene matches. The CDR3 is 15 residues long. The DNA of the CDR3 is TGTGCCAGCAGCTTGGGACTAGCGGGACCAGATACGCAGTATTTT. Amino acids: CASSLGLAGPDTQYF.

The genes are TRBV6-7 and TRBJ1-2; the match to TRBD1 covers 7 bases. TRBV6-7 is sorted into the ORF group, with uncertain function. The junction had 8 bases not matched to a gene; V was cut back by 7 bases and J by 6 bases. The CDR3 runs 13 residues. In nucleotides, the CDR3 is TGTGCCAGCACCGACAGGGAGTGGGATGGCTACACCTTC. Translating it yields CASTDREWDGYTF.

V usage is TRBV28 and J usage is TRBJ2-5, with 11 bases that match TRBD1. The CDR3 totals 14 residues. Germline V lookup: CDR1 MDHEN, CDR2 SYDVKM. The junction had 2 bases not matched to a gene; V was cut back by 4 bases and J by 4 bases. This chain's CDR3 is CASSWDRGTETQYF. CDR3 bases: TGTGCCAGCAGTTGGGACAGGGGGACAGAGACCCAGTACTTC.

The V call is TRBV20-1, the J call TRBJ2-2; D is undetermined. V lost 2 bases, J lost 6 bases, and 4 bases lay in between. CDR3 length: 11 amino acids. Germline V gene sequence: CDR1 DFQATT, CDR2 SNEGSKA (reference sequence). CDR3 loop: CSARRAGELFF. DNA of the CDR3: TGCAGTGCTAGACGCGCCGGGGAGCTGTTTTTT.

V gene TRBV6-1 combines with J gene TRBJ2-7, with 8 positions matching TRBD1. Looked up from germline, CDR1 is MNHNS and CDR2 is SASEGT. The CDR3 loop spans 15 amino acids. The J segment lost 0 bases and the V segment lost 6 bases, leaving 7 bases of the junction unmatched. CDR3 amino acids: CASRGTGTGSYEQYF. CDR3 in DNA: TGTGCCAGCAGGGGGACCGGGACAGGCTCCTACGAGCAGTACTTC.

This sequence joins TRBV10-2 and TRBJ2-1; D call uncertain. Between the trimmed V and J ends, which lost 6 bases and 0 bases, there was a span of 6 bases. Germline CDR1 reads WSHSY; CDR2 reads SAAADI. The CDR3 has 13 residues. The CDR3 is CASSSDSYNEQFF. CDR3 DNA: TGCGCCAGCAGCTCAGACTCCTACAATGAGCAGTTCTTC.

The chain carries TRBV28 and TRBJ2-7; 11 positions match TRBD1. In germline, CDR1 is MDHEN, CDR2 SYDVKM. J lost 7 bases, V lost 2 bases, and 4 bases had no gene match. The CDR3 spans 14 residues. As DNA, the CDR3 is TGTGCCAGCAGTTTAGGACAGGGGGCACGGGAGCAGTACTTC. Its protein product is CASSLGQGAREQYF.